This T cell receptor (beta chain) was recorded in a study of tumor-infiltrating lymphocytes in oesophageal squamous cell carcinoma. There are 13 residues in the CDR3. Using its own MiXCR run on the PCR reads, TCRdb lists one record per CDR3 protein. This table holds approximately 12,000 distinct CDR3 sequences, over 50% found once. The sequencing sample was made of esophageal tumor tissue. The source is a female donor with esophageal squamous cell carcinoma. The rearrangement links TRBV12-3 or TRBV12-4 to TRBJ2-3; D is possibly TRBD2 (6 bases). TRBJ2-2 explains the end of the DNA better; the J call may be wrong. Here the CDR3 reads CASIPIGGGELFF. In nucleotides, the CDR3 is TGTGCCAGCATTCCCATCGGGGGCGGGGAGCTGTTTTTT.